A selection of T cell receptor beta chains follows, all from one sample in a study of blood T cell repertoires in COVID-19. Only in-frame clones appear in the TCRdb table, and some are missing; sequencing was by immunoSEQ multiplex PCR. Here the sample spans under 85,000 clones, approximately 86% being singletons. The sample comprised peripheral blood. The receptors stem from a human donor in a cohort sampled during active COVID-19. Both conserved end residues are part of each CDR3. Fields, in order: clone size, CDR3 length, J gene, V gene, D gene, CDR3 protein, CDR3 DNA. The D gene is left open where the match is weak. Clone size, where shown, is once, few, many, or a class for clones that have expanded.

size: NA
length: 16
J: TRBJ1-1
V: TRBV6-2/TRBV6-3
D: NA
CDR3: CASSYPPSAGVTEAFF
DNA: TGTGCCAGCAGTTACCCGCCAAGCGCAGGGGTGACTGAAGCTTTCTTT

size: NA
length: 18
J: TRBJ1-2
V: TRBV4-3
D: TRBD1
CDR3: CASSQSRDREIWGYGYTF
DNA: TGCGCCAGCAGCCAATCCCGGGACAGGGAAATTTGGGGCTATGGCTACACCTTC

size: NA
length: 17
J: TRBJ2-1
V: TRBV3-1/TRBV3-2
D: TRBD2
CDR3: CASSPPLGSGGGNEQFF
DNA: TGTGCCAGCAGCCCCCCCCTCGGAAGCGGGGGTGGCAATGAGCAGTTCTTC

size: NA
length: 13
J: TRBJ2-3
V: TRBV28
D: TRBD2
CDR3: CASSLRLADTQYF
DNA: TGTGCCAGCAGTCTTAGACTAGCGGATACGCAGTATTTT

size: NA
length: 14
J: TRBJ1-5
V: TRBV2
D: TRBD1
CDR3: CASSRGQGNQPQHF
DNA: TGTGCCAGCAGCCGGGGACAGGGGAATCAGCCCCAGCATTTT

size: NA
length: 13
J: TRBJ2-7
V: TRBV5-6
D: NA
CDR3: CASSPGFTYEQYF
DNA: TGTGCCAGCAGCCCCGGGTTCACCTACGAGCAGTACTTC

size: NA
length: 12
J: TRBJ2-1
V: TRBV29-1
D: NA
CDR3: CSVVLRGNEQFF
DNA: TGCAGCGTTGTCCTTCGGGGGAATGAGCAGTTCTTC

size: NA
length: 15
J: TRBJ2-2
V: TRBV4-1
D: TRBD1
CDR3: CASSQGTGVAGELFF
DNA: TGCGCCAGCAGCCAAGGGACAGGGGTGGCCGGGGAGCTGTTTTTT

size: NA
length: 12
J: TRBJ2-3
V: TRBV7-9
D: TRBD2
CDR3: CASSLPLAGSYF
DNA: TGTGCCAGCAGCTTACCACTAGCGGGGTCCTATTTT

size: NA
length: 11
J: TRBJ1-4
V: TRBV7-2
D: NA
CDR3: CASSRDGELFF
DNA: TGTGCCAGCAGCCGTGACGGAGAACTGTTTTTT

size: NA
length: 13
J: TRBJ1-2
V: TRBV9
D: TRBD1
CDR3: CASRGQGMGGYTF
DNA: TGTGCCAGCAGGGGACAGGGGATGGGTGGCTACACCTTC

size: NA
length: 17
J: TRBJ2-7
V: TRBV7-2
D: NA
CDR3: CASSLALGARVSYEQYF
DNA: TGTGCCAGCAGCTTAGCGCTTGGGGCTAGGGTTAGCTACGAGCAGTACTTC

size: NA
length: 12
J: TRBJ2-7
V: TRBV5-5
D: NA
CDR3: CASSLAGRVEYF
DNA: TGTGCCAGCAGCTTGGCCGGCAGGGTAGAGTACTTC

size: NA
length: 12
J: TRBJ1-1
V: TRBV6-5
D: NA
CDR3: CASSYDNRQAFF
DNA: TGTGCCAGCAGTTACGATAACAGGCAAGCTTTCTTT

size: NA
length: 15
J: TRBJ2-3
V: TRBV7-9
D: TRBD1
CDR3: CASSLDRPTGDTQYF
DNA: TGTGCCAGCAGCTTGGACAGGCCAACAGGGGATACGCAGTATTTT

size: NA
length: 15
J: TRBJ2-1
V: TRBV11-2
D: NA
CDR3: CASSFLPSDRDEQFF
DNA: TGTGCCAGCAGCTTTTTGCCCTCCGACAGAGATGAGCAGTTCTTC

size: few
length: 15
J: TRBJ1-1
V: TRBV6-5
D: NA
CDR3: CASSAVGGEGTEAFF
DNA: TGTGCCAGCAGCGCGGTTGGGGGGGAGGGGACTGAAGCTTTCTTT

size: NA
length: 11
J: TRBJ1-2
V: TRBV6-2/TRBV6-3
D: NA
CDR3: CASSRADGYTF
DNA: TGTGCCAGCAGCCGAGCTGATGGCTACACCTTC

size: once
length: 16
J: TRBJ2-2
V: TRBV9
D: TRBD1
CDR3: CASSVRWDSHTGELFF
DNA: TGTGCCAGCAGCGTCAGATGGGACAGCCACACCGGGGAGCTGTTTTTT

size: few
length: 14
J: TRBJ2-7
V: TRBV10-1
D: TRBD1
CDR3: CASRRDRSSYEQYF
DNA: TGCGCCAGCAGGAGGGACAGGAGCTCCTACGAGCAGTACTTC

size: NA
length: 18
J: TRBJ2-5
V: TRBV5-1
D: TRBD1
CDR3: CASSLSAPGQGYEETQYF
DNA: TGCGCCAGCAGCTTGTCGGCTCCGGGACAGGGTTATGAAGAGACCCAGTACTTC

size: once
length: 18
J: TRBJ1-4
V: TRBV5-4
D: TRBD1
CDR3: CASSVRWDSYATNEKLFF
DNA: TGTGCCAGCAGCGTCCGGTGGGACAGTTACGCAACTAATGAAAAACTGTTTTTT

size: NA
length: 14
J: TRBJ2-7
V: TRBV24-1
D: TRBD2
CDR3: CAGGGTGLPYEQYF
DNA: TGTGCCGGGGGGGGGACCGGGCTCCCCTACGAGCAGTACTTC

size: NA
length: 16
J: TRBJ2-1
V: TRBV6-1
D: NA
CDR3: CASSAEGGAGYNEQFF
DNA: TGTGCCAGCAGTGCGGAGGGAGGTGCTGGGTACAATGAGCAGTTCTTC

size: NA
length: 14
J: TRBJ2-7
V: TRBV27
D: NA
CDR3: CASSLSGVAYEQYF
DNA: TGTGCCAGCAGTTTATCAGGGGTGGCCTACGAGCAGTACTTC

size: few
length: 15
J: TRBJ2-7
V: TRBV2
D: NA
CDR3: CASSEDRPSSYEQYF
DNA: TGTGCCAGCAGTGAAGACAGGCCCAGCTCCTACGAGCAGTACTTC

size: NA
length: 16
J: TRBJ1-4
V: TRBV6-2/TRBV6-3
D: NA
CDR3: CASSYSIRDKNEKLFF
DNA: TGTGCCAGCAGTTACTCGATAAGGGACAAGAATGAAAAACTGTTTTTT

size: once
length: 14
J: TRBJ2-3
V: TRBV4-1
D: NA
CDR3: CASSTRQGTDTQYF
DNA: TGCGCCAGCAGCACCCGACAGGGCACAGATACGCAGTATTTT

size: NA
length: 16
J: TRBJ1-2
V: TRBV7-9
D: TRBD1
CDR3: CASSSSHSGTGDGYTF
DNA: TGTGCCAGCAGCTCAAGCCATTCCGGGACAGGGGATGGCTACACCTTC

size: NA
length: 17
J: TRBJ1-2
V: TRBV13
D: TRBD1
CDR3: CASSLYPGQGAGYGYTF
DNA: TGTGCCAGCAGCTTATATCCAGGACAGGGGGCGGGCTATGGCTACACCTTC

size: NA
length: 15
J: TRBJ2-3
V: TRBV5-1
D: TRBD1
CDR3: CASSFRDRLTDTQYF
DNA: TGCGCCAGCAGCTTCCGGGACAGGCTCACAGATACGCAGTATTTT

size: once
length: 17
J: TRBJ1-1
V: TRBV6-6
D: TRBD1
CDR3: CASSPQGAGGMNTEAFF
DNA: TGTGCCAGCAGTCCACAGGGGGCGGGTGGAATGAACACTGAAGCTTTCTTT

size: NA
length: 14
J: TRBJ1-2
V: TRBV7-2
D: NA
CDR3: CASSLAETDYGYTF
DNA: TGTGCCAGCAGCTTAGCTGAGACAGACTATGGCTACACCTTC

size: once
length: 14
J: TRBJ1-1
V: TRBV6-5
D: NA
CDR3: CASSYGGSSTEAFF
DNA: TGTGCCAGCAGTTACGGCGGTAGTTCCACTGAAGCTTTCTTT

size: NA
length: 13
J: TRBJ2-1
V: TRBV3-1/TRBV3-2
D: NA
CDR3: CASSRGKDNEQFF
DNA: TGTGCCAGCAGTCGAGGAAAGGACAATGAGCAGTTCTTC

size: NA
length: 13
J: TRBJ1-1
V: TRBV5-1
D: NA
CDR3: CASSFQGNTEAFF
DNA: TGCGCCAGCAGCTTCCAGGGGAACACTGAAGCTTTCTTT

size: few
length: 13
J: TRBJ1-3
V: TRBV5-6
D: NA
CDR3: CASSLGPGNTIYF
DNA: TGTGCCAGCAGCTTGGGTCCGGGAAACACCATATATTTT

size: NA
length: 14
J: TRBJ2-2
V: TRBV5-1
D: TRBD2
CDR3: CASSLASGAGELFF
DNA: TGCGCCAGCAGCTTGGCTAGCGGGGCCGGGGAGCTGTTTTTT

size: NA
length: 14
J: TRBJ2-5
V: TRBV12-5
D: NA
CDR3: CASGLRGGQETQYF
DNA: TGTGCTAGTGGTTTAAGGGGGGGGCAAGAGACCCAGTACTTC

size: NA
length: 14
J: TRBJ2-5
V: TRBV18
D: TRBD2
CDR3: CASSGLAAQETQYF
DNA: TGTGCCAGCTCCGGACTAGCGGCCCAAGAGACCCAGTACTTC

size: NA
length: 12
J: TRBJ1-6
V: TRBV12-3/TRBV12-4
D: NA
CDR3: CASGAPTSPLHF
DNA: TGTGCCAGCGGGGCCCCGACTTCACCCCTCCACTTT

size: few
length: 17
J: TRBJ1-6
V: TRBV7-9
D: TRBD1
CDR3: CASSLGRAGQGNSPLHF
DNA: TGTGCCAGCAGCTTGGGTCGCGCGGGACAGGGTAATTCACCCCTCCACTTT

size: NA
length: 16
J: TRBJ2-2
V: TRBV7-9
D: NA
CDR3: CASSSIPTGETGGLFF
DNA: TGTGCCAGCAGCTCGATACCAACAGGGGAGACCGGGGGGCTGTTTTTT

size: NA
length: 13
J: TRBJ1-2
V: TRBV29-1
D: TRBD1
CDR3: CSAGTGGNYGYTF
DNA: TGCAGCGCTGGGACAGGGGGCAACTATGGCTACACCTTC

size: NA
length: 12
J: TRBJ2-7
V: TRBV20-1
D: NA
CDR3: CSASSRSREQYF
DNA: TGCAGTGCTAGTAGCAGGTCTCGCGAGCAGTACTTC

size: NA
length: 16
J: TRBJ2-1
V: TRBV6-5
D: TRBD2
CDR3: CASSYSPAEVAGMKFF
DNA: TGTGCCAGCAGTTACAGCCCGGCCGAAGTAGCGGGGATGAAGTTCTTC

size: NA
length: 14
J: TRBJ1-4
V: TRBV6-6
D: NA
CDR3: CASSLGGENEKLFF
DNA: TGTGCCAGCAGTCTGGGGGGAGAAAATGAAAAACTGTTTTTT

size: NA
length: 16
J: TRBJ2-7
V: TRBV7-4
D: NA
CDR3: CASSLDVPDRRYEQYF
DNA: TGTGCCAGCAGCTTAGACGTCCCCGACAGGAGATACGAGCAGTACTTC

size: NA
length: 15
J: TRBJ1-1
V: TRBV28
D: TRBD1
CDR3: CASSPGGTGGTEAFF
DNA: TGTGCCAGCAGTCCTGGGGGGACAGGGGGCACTGAAGCTTTCTTT

size: NA
length: 16
J: TRBJ1-4
V: TRBV18
D: TRBD1
CDR3: CASSPHRTGGSEKLFF
DNA: TGTGCCAGCTCACCCCATCGGACAGGGGGGAGTGAAAAACTGTTTTTT

size: NA
length: 13
J: TRBJ1-4
V: TRBV11-2
D: TRBD1
CDR3: CASNRDRDEKLFF
DNA: TGTGCCAGCAACCGGGACAGGGACGAAAAACTGTTTTTT

size: NA
length: 15
J: TRBJ2-7
V: TRBV15
D: TRBD1
CDR3: CATSRPQDRANEQYF
DNA: TGTGCCACCAGCAGACCTCAGGACAGGGCAAACGAGCAGTACTTC

size: NA
length: 13
J: TRBJ1-2
V: TRBV6-6
D: TRBD1
CDR3: CASSPGDSRGYTF
DNA: TGTGCCAGCAGTCCGGGGGACAGCCGGGGCTACACCTTC

size: NA
length: 16
J: TRBJ1-2
V: TRBV6-6
D: TRBD1
CDR3: CASSYPAGGETTRYTF
DNA: TGTGCCAGCAGTTACCCAGCAGGGGGCGAGACGACCCGCTACACCTTC